Below are 29 T cell receptor beta chains sequenced from a single sample in a study of type 1 regulatory T cells. Using its own MiXCR run on the reads, TCRdb lists one record per CDR3 protein. The sample lists more than 12,000 distinct CDR3 sequences; roughly 13% were seen once. Which antigens these TCRs recognize remains unknown. Material: cultured T cells, either the whole culture or a sorted T cell fraction (not recorded which). These receptors originate from a human donor in good health.

This chain joins TRBV7-3 and TRBJ2-3; 8 nucleotides match TRBD2. The germline V gene has CDR1 SGHTA and CDR2 FQGTGA. This CDR3 is 19 amino acids long. The ends lost 5 bases at V and 3 bases at J; junction bases unmatched: 19. Written as DNA, the CDR3 is TGTGCCAGCAGCCCGCCAACCTCCCCCAGCGGGAGTTGGACAGATACGCAGTATTTT. This translates into CASSPPTSPSGSWTDTQYF.

The V gene is TRBV20-1, the J gene TRBJ2-7; D gene ambiguous. This CDR3 is built from 12 residues. The germline V and J ends were trimmed by 3 bases and 3 bases, with 9 bases remaining between them. Germline assignment: CDR1 DFQATT and CDR2 SNEGSKA (reference sequence). DNA of the CDR3: TGCAGTGCTAGTGTCCTAGTCTACGAGCAGTACTTC. It specifies CSASVLVYEQYF.

Ten or more counts support this clonotype. J is TRBJ2-5 and V is TRBV11-2; possible D gene TRBD1, 6 bases. Germline-derived CDR1 and CDR2 are SGHAT and FQNNGV. The CDR3 covers 14 residues. Trimming shortened V by 5 bases and J by 2 bases, and 12 bases separated the two germline ends. Here the CDR3 reads CASSQNGQQETQYF. DNA of the CDR3: TGTGCCAGCAGCCAGAACGGACAGCAAGAGACCCAGTACTTC.

This clonotype occurred many times. This rearrangement joins TRBV5-1 to TRBJ2-1; a possible D gene is TRBD2 (5 bases). The CDR3 length is 16 residues. Germline CDR1 and CDR2: SGHRS and YFSETQ. V lost 6 bases, J lost 7 bases, and 23 bases lay in between. CDR3 DNA: TGCGCCAGCATCCCGGGGATTAATGTTGGTGGTAATGAGCAGTTCTTC. Protein product: CASIPGINVGGNEQFF.

This clonotype has at least ten counts. The V call is TRBV20-1, the J call TRBJ1-1; the D gene is possibly TRBD1 (5 bases). The germline V gene has CDR1 DFQATT and CDR2 SNEGSKA (reference sequence). CDR3 length: 11 amino acids. Trimming left V 5 bases short and J 7 bases short, with 11 bases between. Here the CDR3 reads CSASPGLEAFF. The CDR3 DNA is TGCAGTGCTTCCCCAGGGCTTGAAGCTTTCTTT.

V gene TRBV20-1 combines with J gene TRBJ2-3; D call uncertain. The germline gives CDR1 DFQATT, CDR2 SNEGSKA (reference sequence). CDR3 length: 13 residues. V lost 5 bases to trimming and J lost 0 bases, with 9 bases between them. CDR3 in amino acids: CSAVSSSTDTQYF. DNA for the CDR3: TGCAGTGCTGTGTCCAGCAGCACAGATACGCAGTATTTT.

This clonotype was detected ten times or more. The chain carries TRBV18 and TRBJ2-7; D is undetermined. The germline V gene encodes CDR1 KGHSH and CDR2 LQKENI. The CDR3 consists of 13 residues. Trimming took off 4 bases at V and 0 bases at J, with 7 bases between the two ends. The CDR3 region has the DNA TGTGCCAGCTCACGTCAGATCTCCTACGAGCAGTACTTC. Translation gives CASSRQISYEQYF.

This clonotype was recorded at least ten times. The V gene is TRBV24-1, the J gene TRBJ2-3, with D perhaps TRBD1 (5 bases). Germline lookup yields CDR1 KGHDR and CDR2 SFDVKD. The CDR3 totals 14 residues. Trimming pared 7 bases from V and 0 bases from J, leaving 10 bases between. CDR3 sequence reads: CATSPGISTDTQYF. The CDR3 coding sequence is TGTGCCACCAGCCCAGGGATCAGCACAGATACGCAGTATTTT.

Many counts were recorded for this clonotype. This chain links TRBV7-2 with TRBJ2-7; 8 nucleotides line up with TRBD2. The CDR3 consists of 14 residues. V was pared by 3 bases and J by 3 bases, with 4 bases of the junction left unmatched. CDR1 is SGHTA and CDR2 is FQGNSA in the germline V gene. The CDR3 spells CASSFPGGHYEQYF. The CDR3 coding sequence is TGTGCCAGCAGCTTCCCGGGAGGGCACTACGAGCAGTACTTC.

In the case of this clonotype: A clone one base away is much larger, so this may be a read error. The chain links TRBV20-1 to TRBJ2-3, with 8 bases aligning to TRBD2. The CDR3 contains 14 residues. CDR1 is DFQATT, CDR2 SNEGSKA, per germline (reference sequence). The CDR3 sequence is CGARTSSGTDTQYF. CDR3 nucleotides: TGCGGTGCCCGGACTAGCAGTGGCACAGATACGCAGTATTTT.

Notes on this clonotype: A much bigger clone sits one base away, suggesting this may be a read error. This chain uses TRBV30 with TRBJ2-2, with 12 bases matching TRBD2. CDR1 is GTSNPN and CDR2 is SVGIG in the germline V gene (reference sequence). The CDR3 extends over 16 amino acids. DNA for the CDR3: TGTGTCTGGAGCGGGGTGGGACTAGCGGGCACCGGGGAGCTGTTTTTT. It is translated as CVWSGVGLAGTGELFF.

This clonotype was picked up many times. J is TRBJ2-7 and V is TRBV7-3, with a possible D match to TRBD2 (5 bases). V was shortened by 2 bases and J by 7 bases, with 12 bases between the two germline ends. From germline, CDR1 is SGHTA and CDR2 FQGTGA. The CDR3 consists of 13 residues. This CDR3 reads CASSLVQTGEQYF. Written as DNA, the CDR3 is TGTGCCAGCAGCTTAGTTCAGACGGGGGAGCAGTACTTC.

This clonotype was seen only once. The rearrangement joins TRBV29-1 to TRBJ2-4; D not resolved. There are 13 residues in the CDR3. V was pared by 7 bases and J by 4 bases, with 14 bases between. Germline lookup yields CDR1 SQVTM and CDR2 ANQGSEA. Here the CDR3 reads CSGGRGPKNIQYF. For the CDR3, the DNA is TGCAGCGGGGGTCGAGGACCTAAAAACATTCAGTACTTC.

This clonotype has ten or more counts. The V call is TRBV18, the J call TRBJ2-1; D not resolved. The CDR3 totals 12 residues. Germline V gene data show CDR1 as KGHSH and CDR2 as LQKENI. V was clipped by 2 bases and J by 8 bases, with 7 bases between them. The DNA of the CDR3 is TGTGCCAGCTCACCATTATTCGATGAGCAGTTCTTC. Translation: CASSPLFDEQFF.

At least ten counts were recorded for this clonotype. This rearrangement joins TRBV3-1 to TRBJ2-3; perhaps TRBD2 as D (6 bases). The CDR3 spans 14 residues. Deletions cut 2 bases from V and 8 bases from J, with 14 bases between. Germline assignment: CDR1 LGHDT and CDR2 YNNKEL (reference sequence). For the CDR3, the DNA is TGTGCCAGCAGCCAATCCCCGTCGGGAGTTACGCAGTATTTT. Its protein is CASSQSPSGVTQYF.

The chain carries TRBV7-2 and TRBJ2-7; possibly TRBD1 for D (5 bases). Germline values: CDR1 SGHTA, CDR2 FQGNSA. The CDR3 has 14 amino acids. The germline V and J ends were trimmed by 5 bases and 2 bases, with 13 bases remaining between them. The CDR3 region has the DNA TGTACCAGCAGCACTTACGACAGCCCCTACGAGCAGTACTTC. This sequence encodes CTSSTYDSPYEQYF.

By share of the sample, this clonotype is medium-sized. The rearrangement uses TRBV10-3 and TRBJ1-2; D possibly corresponds to TRBD1 (5 bases). This CDR3 spans 15 amino acids. In germline, CDR1 is ENHRY, CDR2 SYGVKD. V was cut by 0 bases and J by 10 bases, with 18 bases left in between. CDR3 DNA: TGTGCCATCAGTGAGTCACAGGCAGGCTCCGGGTACTACACCTTC. Protein product: CAISESQAGSGYYTF.

This clonotype was detected ten times or more. The chain is built from TRBV30 and TRBJ2-1; TRBD2 aligns across 7 bases. From germline, CDR1 is GTSNPN and CDR2 SVGIG (reference sequence). CDR3 size: 11 residues. The CDR3 DNA reads TGTGCACTAGCGAGTCAGGCTGAGCAGTTCTTC. This gives the protein CALASQAEQFF. The variable domain in full, with the rest retrieved from reference TRBV30 and TRBJ2-1, is SQTIHQWPATLVQPVGSPLSLECTVEGTSNPNLYWYRQAAGRGLQLLFYSVGIGQISSEVPQNLSASRPQDRQFILSSKKLLLSDSGFYLCALASQAEQFFGPGTRLTVL.

This clonotype was recorded at least ten times. The V call is TRBV5-4, the J call TRBJ2-5; a weak D match, TRBD2 (7 bases). The CDR3 runs 15 residues. V gave up 1 base and J gave up 3 bases, with 13 bases separating them. Germline CDR1 reads SGHNT; CDR2 reads YYREEE (reference sequence). For the CDR3, the DNA is TGTGCCAGCAGCTTGAGACAGGCGGGGGAAGAGACCCAGTACTTC. Translated, it gives CASSLRQAGEETQYF.

As regards this clonotype: Since a much larger clone is just one base distant, this may be a read error. The CDR3 loop reads CASRKRETQFF. CDR3 sequence (DNA): TGTGCCAGCAGGAAAAGAGAGACCCAGTTCTTC. The chain uses TRBV12-3 or TRBV12-4 and TRBJ2-1; D call uncertain. The CDR3 spans 11 residues. The V gene lost 6 bases and the J gene lost 13 bases, with 13 bases spanning the gap.

This clonotype occurred many times. The J gene is TRBJ1-1, the V gene TRBV4-2, with D maybe TRBD1 (5 bases). The germline V gene encodes CDR1 LGHNA and CDR2 YNFKEQ. The CDR3 totals 15 residues. Trimming took 1 base from V and 0 from J, leaving 9 bases between them. The CDR3 region is CASSQVAGVNTEAFF. The CDR3 DNA follows: TGTGCCAGCAGCCAAGTTGCGGGGGTGAACACTGAAGCTTTCTTT.

This clonotype has a count of ten or more. V is TRBV7-3 and J is TRBJ1-1; TRBD1 might be the D (6 bases). The CDR3 is 15 residues long. Between the trimmed V and J ends, which lost 4 bases and 6 bases, there was a span of 18 bases. Per germline, CDR1 SGHTA and CDR2 FQGTGA. The CDR3 nucleotides read TGTGCCAGCAGCTCCATAGGGGGGGGTATCGCTGAAGCTTTCTTT. Translation: CASSSIGGGIAEAFF. Complete variable domain (other parts from reference TRBV7-3 and TRBJ1-1): GAGVSQTPSNKVTEKGKYVELRCDPISGHTALYWYRQSLGQGPEFLIYFQGTGAADDSGLPNDRFFAVRPEGSVSTLKIQRTERGDSAVYLCASSSIGGGIAEAFFGQGTRLTVV.

This clonotype occurred many times. This chain uses TRBV20-1 with TRBJ2-7; D might be TRBD1 (6 bases). Per germline, CDR1 DFQATT and CDR2 SNEGSKA (reference sequence). This CDR3 spans 15 amino acids. The ends were cut back, 3 bases at V and 0 bases at J, with 15 bases in the middle. CDR3 DNA sequence: TGCAGTGCTAGCAACCCGGGACATACCTCCTACGAGCAGTACTTC. Translating it yields CSASNPGHTSYEQYF.

This clonotype was recorded a few times. The chain has TRBV7-3 and TRBJ2-3, with D unclear. V was trimmed by 5 bases and J by 4 bases, leaving 13 bases between them. The germline V gene has CDR1 SGHTA and CDR2 FQGTGA. This CDR3 region has 14 residues. CDR3 sequence (DNA): TGTGCCAGCAGCGACCCGACCGGAGCAGATACGCAGTATTTT. Translated: CASSDPTGADTQYF.

Only a few counts were recorded for this clonotype. A much more abundant neighbour one base away suggests this may be a read error. The chain links TRBV24-1 to TRBJ1-5, with D unclear. This CDR3 contains 14 residues. Per germline, CDR1 KGHDR and CDR2 SFDVKD. The CDR3, as DNA: TGTGCCGCCAGTGATTGGCAGGCGAATCAGCCCCAGCATTTT. Amino acids: CAASDWQANQPQHF.

A remark on this clonotype: Since the CDR3 does not end with the conserved phenylalanine or tryptophan, this likely comes from a read error. J is TRBJ2-3 and V is TRBV5-1; no reliable D call. With 4 bases removed from V and 1 base from J, the gap between germline ends came to 7 bases. Germline loops: CDR1 SGHRS, CDR2 YFSETQ. The CDR3 is 13 residues long. CDR3 nucleotides: TGCGCCAGCAGCGGGTGGGGCACAGATACGCAGTATCTT. Residues: CASSGWGTDTQYL.

There are many counts of this clonotype. The rearrangement uses TRBV5-5 and TRBJ1-6, with D possibly being TRBD1 (6 bases). CDR1 is SGHKS and CDR2 is YYEKEE in the germline V gene (reference sequence). The CDR3 has 16 residues. Trimming cost V 4 bases and J 6 bases, with 17 bases left between them. The CDR3 sequence: CASSRWDTRLNSPLHF. The CDR3 coding sequence is TGTGCCAGCAGCCGTTGGGACACGCGGCTTAATTCACCCCTCCACTTT.

This clonotype has at least ten counts. This chain uses TRBV7-2 with TRBJ2-7; TRBD2 might be the D (6 bases). Trimming removed 1 base from V and 2 bases from J, with 21 bases in between. CDR3 length equals 18 residues. In germline, CDR1 is SGHTA, CDR2 FQGNSA. Here the CDR3 reads CASSLEGGRGSVPYEQYF. In nucleotides, the CDR3 is TGTGCCAGCAGCTTAGAGGGTGGTCGGGGGAGCGTCCCCTACGAGCAGTACTTC.

In its sample, this clonotype was seen many times. This chain links TRBV7-8 with TRBJ1-2, with no clear D. Deletions cut 1 base from V and 2 bases from J, with 5 bases between. This CDR3 is 13 amino acids long. Germline values: CDR1 SGHVS, CDR2 FQNEAQ. CDR3 protein: CASSLGRNYGYTF. The DNA for the CDR3 is TGTGCCAGCAGCTTAGGACGAAACTATGGCTACACCTTC.